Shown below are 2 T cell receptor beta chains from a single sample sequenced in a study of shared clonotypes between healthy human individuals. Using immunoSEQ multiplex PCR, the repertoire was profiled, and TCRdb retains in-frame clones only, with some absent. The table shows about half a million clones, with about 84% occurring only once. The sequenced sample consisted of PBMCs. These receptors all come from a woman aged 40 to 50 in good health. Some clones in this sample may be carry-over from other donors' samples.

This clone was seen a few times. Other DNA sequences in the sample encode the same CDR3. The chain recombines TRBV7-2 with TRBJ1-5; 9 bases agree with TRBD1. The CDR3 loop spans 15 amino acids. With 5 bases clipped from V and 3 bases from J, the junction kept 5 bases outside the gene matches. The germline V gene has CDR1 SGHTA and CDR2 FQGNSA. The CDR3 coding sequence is TGTGCCAGCAGCCCGGACAGGGGTAACAATCAGCCCCAGCATTTT. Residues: CASSPDRGNNQPQHF.

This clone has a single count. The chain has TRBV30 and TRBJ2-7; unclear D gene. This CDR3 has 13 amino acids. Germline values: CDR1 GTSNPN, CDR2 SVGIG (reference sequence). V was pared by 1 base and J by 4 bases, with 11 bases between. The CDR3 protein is CAWSGRAPYEQYF. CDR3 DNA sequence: TGTGCCTGGAGTGGGAGAGCCCCTTACGAGCAGTACTTC.